This T cell receptor beta chain was captured by sequencing in a study of T-cell reconstitution after alpha-beta-depleted transplantation in children. Germline CDR1 and CDR2: SEHNR and FQNEAQ (reference sequence). V lost 8 bases to trimming and J lost 6 bases, with 10 bases between them. CDR3 size: 12 residues. Preparing the TCRbeta library involved the use of unique molecular identifiers. TCRdb re-derived calls from the PCR reads in MiXCR, one entry per CDR3 protein. The sample records a few hundred thousand distinct CDR3 sequences, about a tenth being singletons. J is TRBJ2-2 and V is TRBV7-9; D tentatively reads TRBD1 or TRBD2 (5 bases each). Sequenced material: PBMCs from the stem cell graft donor, taken from the stem cell graft. The sequence came from a human donor who donated a stem cell graft to a child with acute lymphoblastic leukemia. The CDR3 nucleotides read TGTGCCAGCGCAGTGGGGGCCGGGGAGCTGTTTTTT. Translation: CASAVGAGELFF.